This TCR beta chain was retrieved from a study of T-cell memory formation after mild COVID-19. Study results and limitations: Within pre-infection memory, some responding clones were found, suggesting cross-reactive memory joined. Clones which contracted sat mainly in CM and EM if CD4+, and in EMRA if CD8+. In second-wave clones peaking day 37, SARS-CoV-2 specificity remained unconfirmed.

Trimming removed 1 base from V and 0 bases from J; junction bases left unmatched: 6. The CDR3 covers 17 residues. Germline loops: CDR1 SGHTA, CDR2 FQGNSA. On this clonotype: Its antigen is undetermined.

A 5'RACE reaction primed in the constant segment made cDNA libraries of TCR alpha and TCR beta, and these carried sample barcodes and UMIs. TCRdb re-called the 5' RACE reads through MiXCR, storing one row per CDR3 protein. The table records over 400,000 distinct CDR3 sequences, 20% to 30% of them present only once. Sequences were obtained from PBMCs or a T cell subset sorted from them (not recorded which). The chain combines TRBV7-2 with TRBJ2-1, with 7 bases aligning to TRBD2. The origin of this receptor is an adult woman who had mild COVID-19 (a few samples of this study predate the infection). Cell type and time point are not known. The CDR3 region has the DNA TGTGCCAGCAGCTTAGTTGGCGGGAGAAGCTCCTACAATGAGCAGTTCTTC. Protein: CASSLVGGRSSYNEQFF.